This TCR beta chain was recovered during a study of CXCR3-negative and CXCR3-positive naive CD8 T cells. Study-level results: Relative to CXCR3-negative naive cells, CXCR3-positive naive cells had more hydrophobic TRB CDR3s.

The germline V gene encodes CDR1 MDHEN and CDR2 SYDVKM. The CDR3 sequence is 14 residues long. To note about this clonotype: The antigen remains undetermined.

TRB cDNA libraries were made by UMI-labeled 5' RACE. Each CDR3 protein gets one entry in TCRdb, which reprocessed the 5' RACE reads and gives no DNA. The sample totals around 84,000 distinct CDR3 sequences. Sequencing was carried out using naive CXCR3+ CD8+ T cells from blood. This sample's subset: CD45RO-CCR7+CD27+CD95- naive CD8+ T cells expressing CXCR3 (TNR3+). The receptor was derived from a human donor in good health. Some clones in this sample may be carry-over from other donors' samples. This rearrangement joins TRBV28 to TRBJ2-7; as DNA is missing, the TRBD2 call by TCRdb cannot be tested. CDR3 loop: CASCLGGEPTEQYF.